The rows below give T cell receptor beta chains drawn from one sample of a study of T-cell reconstitution after alpha-beta-depleted transplantation in children. Via MiXCR, TCRdb re-called the PCR reads, giving one row per CDR3 protein. The sample shows around 680,000 distinct CDR3 sequences, roughly 17% of them seen only once. Sample: PBMCs from the stem cell graft donor, taken from the stem cell graft. The source of these receptors is a human donor who donated a stem cell graft to a child with acute myeloid leukemia. Both conserved end residues are part of each CDR3. A D gene is named only where the DNA matches it firmly. Expanded clones are given a class, and other clones once, few, many or no size at all.

J	V	size	D	DNA	CDR3
TRBJ2-3	TRBV7-2	NA	NA	TGTGCCAGCAGCTCATCCGCGTGGACAGATACGCAGTATTTT	CASSSSAWTDTQYF
TRBJ1-5	TRBV20-1	NA	TRBD1	TGCAGTGCTAGTTCTCCAGGGGGAGTCAATCAGCCCCAGCATTTT	CSASSPGGVNQPQHF
TRBJ2-2	TRBV2	NA	NA	TGTGCCAGCAGTGATCCAGCTAGGAACACCGGGGAGCTGTTTTTT	CASSDPARNTGELFF
TRBJ2-1	TRBV12-3/TRBV12-4	many	NA	TGTGCCAGCAGTCACCCACAGGACAGCACCTACAATGAGCAGTTCTTC	CASSHPQDSTYNEQFF
TRBJ2-1	TRBV24-1	few	TRBD2	TGTGCCACCAGTGACCTAGCGGGGGGGGCATTGGGTGAGCAGTTCTTC	CATSDLAGGALGEQFF
TRBJ2-1	TRBV12-3/TRBV12-4	many	NA	TGTGCCAGCAGTCAAAGGGGGGGGAAGTATTTCAATGAGCAGTTCTTC	CASSQRGGKYFNEQFF
TRBJ1-4	TRBV11-2	NA	NA	TGTGCCAGCAGCTTAGACGGGAGGGCCTCAACTAATGAAAAACTGTTTTTT	CASSLDGRASTNEKLFF
TRBJ1-6	TRBV20-1	NA	NA	TGCAGTGCTAGAGAAGGGATCCCCTATAATTCACCCCTCCACTTT	CSAREGIPYNSPLHF
TRBJ2-1	TRBV7-9	few	NA	TGTGCCAGCAGCTTAGACGGCCCGGGCTACAATGAGCAGTTCTTC	CASSLDGPGYNEQFF
TRBJ2-1	TRBV7-2	many	NA	TGTGCCAGCAGCTTAGCTTGGGGTGATGAGCAGTTCTTC	CASSLAWGDEQFF
TRBJ2-7	TRBV20-1	few	NA	TGCAGTGCTAGGGACCACTACGAGCAGTACTTC	CSARDHYEQYF
TRBJ2-3	TRBV5-1	NA	NA	TGCGCCAGCAGCTTGGCCGGTGGGAGCTTCACAGATACGCAGTATTTT	CASSLAGGSFTDTQYF
TRBJ2-7	TRBV20-1	few	NA	TGCAGTGCTAGAGATCCCCAAAGCTCCTACGAGCAGTACTTC	CSARDPQSSYEQYF
TRBJ2-7	TRBV5-1	NA	TRBD2	TGCGCCAGCAGCTCCGGACTAGCGGGGACCTCCTACGAGCAGTACTTC	CASSSGLAGTSYEQYF
TRBJ2-7	TRBV30	NA	TRBD1	TGTGCCTGGATTGTACGGGGACAGGGGAGCGAGCAGTACTTC	CAWIVRGQGSEQYF
TRBJ2-7	TRBV18	NA	TRBD1	TGTGCCAGCTCACCGTTTCCCGGGACAGGGATTAGGTCCTCCTACGAGCAGTACTTC	CASSPFPGTGIRSSYEQYF
TRBJ2-3	TRBV4-2	few	NA	TGTGCCAGCAGCCAAGATATAGGAGGCAGCAGGAGCACAGATACGCAGTATTTT	CASSQDIGGSRSTDTQYF
TRBJ2-5	TRBV11-2	NA	NA	TGTGCCAGCAGCTTAGTGCACGGAAAGCAAGAGACCCAGTACTTC	CASSLVHGKQETQYF
TRBJ1-6	TRBV6-5	many	NA	TGTGCCAGCAGTTACGACGGGAATTCACCCCTCCACTTT	CASSYDGNSPLHF
TRBJ2-5	TRBV12-3/TRBV12-4	NA	TRBD1	TGTGCCAGCAGTTCCCGGACAGGGTGGACGGAGACCCAGTACTTC	CASSSRTGWTETQYF
TRBJ2-3	TRBV7-2	NA	TRBD2	TGTGCCAGCAGCTTGCTAGCGGGGGGGCTTTTGACAGATACGCAGTATTTT	CASSLLAGGLLTDTQYF
TRBJ2-3	TRBV5-1	many	TRBD2	TGCGCCAGCAGCTTGTCCGGGACTAGCGGCACAGATACGCAGTATTTT	CASSLSGTSGTDTQYF
TRBJ2-3	TRBV10-3	many	TRBD2	TGTGCCATCAACCGGGGGGTGGTAACAGATACGCAGTATTTT	CAINRGVVTDTQYF
TRBJ2-5	TRBV6-5	few	NA	TGTGCCAGCAGTTCCCTACCCGGAAGGGGTCAAGAGACCCAGTACTTC	CASSSLPGRGQETQYF
TRBJ1-5	TRBV20-1	many	TRBD1	TGCAGTGCTAGAGCGGGGACAGGGCACCAGCCCCAGCATTTT	CSARAGTGHQPQHF
TRBJ1-1	TRBV5-6	NA	NA	TGTGCCAGCGGGGAGGGCCCGGGAGACACTGAAGCTTTCTTT	CASGEGPGDTEAFF
TRBJ2-5	TRBV21-1	many	NA	TGTGCCAGCAGCAAAGTAGGGACAGAAGAGACCCAGTACTTC	CASSKVGTEETQYF
TRBJ2-1	TRBV6-5	many	NA	TGTGCCAGCAGTTACTTCGAACGCAATGAGCAGTTCTTC	CASSYFERNEQFF
TRBJ2-1	TRBV20-1	NA	NA	TGCAGTGCTAGAGACATTAGCGCGGGCTCCTACAATGAGCAGTTCTTC	CSARDISAGSYNEQFF
TRBJ1-1	TRBV5-1	NA	NA	TGCGCCAGCAGCTTGGGTGGCGATTTGCGGAACACTGAAGCTTTCTTT	CASSLGGDLRNTEAFF
TRBJ2-1	TRBV21-1	NA	NA	TGTGCCAGCAGCAAAGGAGGGGCCCGCTCCTACAATGAGCAGTTCTTC	CASSKGGARSYNEQFF
TRBJ1-1	TRBV29-1	few	NA	TGCAGCGTTGGGAGCCCCCCCCCGAACACTGAAGCTTTCTTT	CSVGSPPPNTEAFF
TRBJ1-2	TRBV20-1	many	NA	TGCAGTGCTAGCCCCAGCGATGGCTACACCTTC	CSASPSDGYTF
TRBJ2-3	TRBV20-1	NA	NA	TGCAGTGCTAGCGCCCCACTTTCTACGCAGTATTTT	CSASAPLSTQYF
TRBJ1-1	TRBV20-1	NA	NA	TGCAGTGCTAGAGCCCCGACAGGTAACACTGAAGCTTTCTTT	CSARAPTGNTEAFF
TRBJ2-1	TRBV20-1	few	TRBD1	TGCAGTGCTAGGGTTGGTCTTGGGCCAAACAGGGGAAAGGACAATGAGCAGTTCTTC	CSARVGLGPNRGKDNEQFF
TRBJ1-5	TRBV24-1	NA	NA	TGTGCCACCTCTCGACAGGGCAATCAGCCCCAGCATTTT	CATSRQGNQPQHF
TRBJ1-3	TRBV7-2	NA	TRBD1	TGTGCCAGCAGCTTCAACAGGGGCGCTAACTCTGGAAACACCATATATTTT	CASSFNRGANSGNTIYF
TRBJ1-5	TRBV5-5	NA	NA	TGTGCCAGCAGCCGCGGGGTAGGCAATCAGCCCCAGCATTTT	CASSRGVGNQPQHF
TRBJ2-2	TRBV4-3	NA	NA	TGCGCCAGCAGCCCGATTTCGAACACCGGGGAGCTGTTTTTT	CASSPISNTGELFF
TRBJ2-1	TRBV12-3/TRBV12-4	few	TRBD1	TGTGCCAGCAGTCCACAGACAGGGACCGGTAACAATGAGCAGTTCTTC	CASSPQTGTGNNEQFF
TRBJ2-7	TRBV4-3	NA	NA	TGCGCCAGCAGCCAAGGGTATGGATCCAGCTACGAGCAGTACTTC	CASSQGYGSSYEQYF
TRBJ1-1	TRBV9	NA	TRBD1	TGTGCCAGCAGCGCCTTCCTGGGACAGGGGGCAGGCACTGAAGCTTTCTTT	CASSAFLGQGAGTEAFF
TRBJ1-2	TRBV12-2	NA	NA	TGTGCAAGTCGCTCTAAGACCTTTCGGAGTGCCTACACCTTC	CASRSKTFRSAYTF
TRBJ1-2	TRBV7-2	many	TRBD1	TGTGCCAGCAGCTTAACAGGGGGTAGTCACTATGGCTACACCTTC	CASSLTGGSHYGYTF
TRBJ1-2	TRBV5-4	NA	TRBD1	TGTGCCAGCAGCTCCTGGGACAGCGCTAACTATGGCTACACCTTC	CASSSWDSANYGYTF
TRBJ1-5	TRBV10-3	NA	NA	TGTGCCATCAGTGAGAAAACCGGCGTCGTGGGCAATCAGCCCCAGCATTTT	CAISEKTGVVGNQPQHF
TRBJ2-5	TRBV12-3/TRBV12-4	NA	NA	TGTGCCAGCGGATGGACAGACGAAGAGACCCAGTACTTC	CASGWTDEETQYF
TRBJ2-5	TRBV7-6	NA	TRBD2	TGTGCCAGCAGCCCGCGGGGGAGCGCGTTCCAAGAGACCCAGTACTTC	CASSPRGSAFQETQYF
TRBJ2-3	TRBV7-2	NA	NA	TGTGCCAGCAGCCGGGACCACCTCACGCAGTATTTT	CASSRDHLTQYF
TRBJ2-7	TRBV4-3	NA	NA	TGCGCCAGCAGCCAAGATCCTCTTCGGACACTAACCTACGAGCAGTACTTC	CASSQDPLRTLTYEQYF
TRBJ2-1	TRBV7-2	many	NA	TGTGCCAGCAGCGCCGCGGTATACAATGAGCAGTTCTTC	CASSAAVYNEQFF
TRBJ2-1	TRBV12-3/TRBV12-4	many	NA	TGTGCCAGCAGCTTAAGGGGGGAGCAGTTCTTC	CASSLRGEQFF
TRBJ1-2	TRBV20-1	NA	NA	TGCAGTGCTAGAGAAAGGGGCTTCAACTATGGCTACACCTTC	CSARERGFNYGYTF
TRBJ2-3	TRBV27	NA	TRBD1	TGTGCCAGCAGATGGACAGGGAGCACAGATACGCAGTATTTT	CASRWTGSTDTQYF
TRBJ2-7	TRBV4-3	many	NA	TGCGCCAGCAGCCAAGATAGCAGGACCTACGAGCAGTACTTC	CASSQDSRTYEQYF
TRBJ1-5	TRBV20-1	many	TRBD1	TGCAGTGCTAGGGAGAGACAGGGAGGGGTACGCAATCAGCCCCAGCATTTT	CSARERQGGVRNQPQHF
TRBJ1-6	TRBV5-1	few	NA	TGCGCCAGCAGCTGGACGTCCTCCTATAATTCACCCCTCCACTTT	CASSWTSSYNSPLHF
TRBJ2-5	TRBV10-3	many	TRBD2	TGTGCCATCAGTGATGGCGGGGGGGAGACCCAGTACTTC	CAISDGGGETQYF
TRBJ2-5	TRBV7-9	many	NA	TGTGCCAGCGTCCGGACTGCTCAAGAGACCCAGTACTTC	CASVRTAQETQYF